These 18 T cell receptor beta chains were sequenced from one sample in a study of blood T cell repertoires in COVID-19. TCRdb's table, derived via immunoSEQ multiplex PCR, lists solely in-frame clones and lacks some. The sample carries around 170,000 clones, more than 80% recorded once. The material sequenced was PBMCs or T cells enriched from blood (not recorded which). These receptors came from a man in his forties or fifties who had recovered from COVID-19.

This clone was seen just once. The chain combines TRBV19 with TRBJ1-1; 9 nucleotides agree with TRBD1. Trimming removed 1 base from V and 1 base from J; junction bases left unmatched: 1. CDR1 is LNHDA, CDR2 SQIVND, per germline (reference sequence). This CDR3 has 15 amino acids. DNA of the CDR3: TGTGCCAGTAGTATAGCGGGACAGGGGAACACTGAAGCTTTCTTT. Protein product: CASSIAGQGNTEAFF.

The chain links TRBV27 to TRBJ1-4, with 8 bases matching TRBD1. The CDR3 is 14 residues long. J gave up 8 bases and V 5 bases, and 7 bases lay outside the gene matches. Germline V gene sequence: CDR1 MNHEY, CDR2 SMNVEV (reference sequence). The CDR3 sequence is CASSLTGVEEKLFF. CDR3 nucleotide sequence: TGTGCCAGCAGTCTGACAGGGGTTGAAGAAAAACTGTTTTTT.

V usage is TRBV6-6 and J usage is TRBJ1-1; weak D call: TRBD1 (5 bases). The CDR3 has 15 residues. Germline-derived CDR1 and CDR2 are MNHNY and SVGAGI (reference sequence). V lost 7 bases, J lost 5 bases, and 20 bases lay in between. The CDR3 reads CASNGWQTGGTEAFF. The CDR3 DNA reads as TGTGCCAGCAATGGGTGGCAGACTGGGGGGACTGAAGCTTTCTTT.

The chain links TRBV19 to TRBJ1-5, with 7 bases fitting TRBD1. Germline loops: CDR1 LNHDA, CDR2 SQIVND (reference sequence). Trimming at V came to 9 bases and at J to 1 base, leaving 9 bases not matched to a gene. The CDR3 has 15 residues. The DNA of the CDR3 is TGTGCCAGCAGGGGGGCAGCCATGAGCAATCAGCCCCAGCATTTT. Its translation: CASRGAAMSNQPQHF.

The rearrangement links TRBV5-1 to TRBJ2-1; 14 bases fit TRBD2. This CDR3 is built from 16 residues. Trimming took 4 bases from V and 7 from J; bases not matched to a gene: 7. Germline V gene data show CDR1 as SGHRS and CDR2 as YFSETQ. CDR3 DNA: TGCGCCAGCAGCACGGGACTAGCGGGGGTTATTAATGAGCAGTTCTTC. This translates into CASSTGLAGVINEQFF.

This clone came up once. The genes are TRBV6-1 and TRBJ2-7, with a tentative D call TRBD1 (5 bases). The CDR3 has 12 residues. Germline-derived CDR1 and CDR2 are MNHNS and SASEGT. The V and J ends lost 6 bases and 3 bases respectively, with 9 bases between them. The CDR3 reads CASSLDSYEQYF. Here the CDR3 DNA reads TGTGCCAGCAGCCTCGACAGCTACGAGCAGTACTTC.

The rearrangement joins TRBV28 to TRBJ1-5; TRBD1 matches 7 bases. The CDR3 loop spans 15 amino acids. The J segment lost 5 bases and the V segment lost 6 bases, leaving 10 bases of the junction unmatched. The V gene's germline CDR1 is MDHEN and CDR2 SYDVKM. CDR3 region: CASSLDRVLDQPQHF. The DNA for the CDR3 is TGTGCCAGCAGCCTTGACAGGGTGTTGGATCAGCCCCAGCATTTT.

This clone has more than one count but fewer than ten. The chain recombines TRBV15 with TRBJ1-4; D is unresolved. The CDR3 runs to 12 residues. In germline, CDR1 is LNHNV, CDR2 YYDKDF (reference sequence). V was shortened by 3 bases and J by 10 bases, with 9 bases between the two germline ends. CDR3 DNA sequence: TGTGCCACCAGCAGTCCCCGGGGAAAACTGTTTTTT. Translation: CATSSPRGKLFF.

This chain uses TRBV7-3 with TRBJ2-1; 11 nucleotides line up with TRBD1. J was trimmed by 6 bases and V by 5 bases; bases with no gene match: 6. This CDR3 has 15 residues. Looked up from germline, CDR1 is SGHTA and CDR2 is FQGTGA. The CDR3 is CASSPDRGRINEQFF. The CDR3, as DNA: TGTGCCAGCAGCCCGGACAGGGGGCGCATCAATGAGCAGTTCTTC.

This chain joins TRBV7-8 and TRBJ1-2; the D gene is possibly TRBD1 (6 bases). The length of the CDR3 is 13 residues. Trimming removed 3 bases from V and 8 bases from J, with 13 bases in between. Germline values: CDR1 SGHVS, CDR2 FQNEAQ. The CDR3 DNA reads as TGTGCCAGCAGCTTTGTGGACAGAGAAGGCTACACCTTC. This gives the protein CASSFVDREGYTF.

CDR3 bases: TGTGCCAGCTCACTCATGGGGCCACACACCCAAGAGACCCAGTACTTC. This encodes CASSLMGPHTQETQYF. The chain carries TRBV18 and TRBJ2-5; D possibly corresponds to TRBD1 (5 bases). The germline gives CDR1 KGHSH, CDR2 LQKENI. The ends were cut back, 4 bases at V and 1 base at J, with 16 bases in the middle. The CDR3 has 16 amino acids. Full variable domain (outside the CDR3, taken from reference TRBV18 and TRBJ2-5): NAGVMQNPRHLVRRRGQEARLRCSPMKGHSHVYWYRQLPEEGLKFMVYLQKENIIDESGMPKERFSAEFPKEGPSILRIQQVVRGDSAAYFCASSLMGPHTQETQYFGPGTRLLVL.

CDR3 loop: CATGRQGQHNSPLHF. CDR3 nucleotide sequence: TGTGCCACTGGCCGGCAGGGTCAGCATAATTCACCCCTCCACTTT. The chain couples TRBV19 to TRBJ1-6, with D possibly matching TRBD1 (5 bases). This CDR3 comprises 15 residues. Germline V lookup: CDR1 LNHDA, CDR2 SQIVND (reference sequence). V was shortened by 10 bases and J by 5 bases, with 18 bases between the two germline ends.

The chain carries TRBV9 and TRBJ2-2; 8 bases align to TRBD2. The CDR3 contains 15 residues. The trim removed 0 bases at V and 5 bases at J, leaving 3 bases unmatched. Germline CDR1 is SGDLS and CDR2 is YYNGEE. This chain's CDR3 is CASSVDRGGTGELFF. For the CDR3, the DNA is TGTGCCAGCAGCGTAGACCGGGGGGGAACCGGGGAGCTGTTTTTT.

In this sample, this clone turned up once. V is TRBV7-2 and J is TRBJ1-6, with 10 bases matching TRBD1. J gave up 7 bases and V 5 bases, and 5 bases lay outside the gene matches. The CDR3 is made up of 15 amino acids. Looked up from germline, CDR1 is SGHTA and CDR2 is FQGNSA. The CDR3, as DNA: TGTGCCAGCAGCCCTCGGGACAGGGGAAATTCACCCCTCCACTTT. It specifies CASSPRDRGNSPLHF. The whole variable domain, remainder taken from reference TRBV7-2 and TRBJ1-6, is GAGVSQSPSNKVTEKGKDVELRCDPISGHTALYWYRQSLGQGLEFLIYFQGNSAPDKSGLPSDRFSAERTGGSVSTLTIQRTQQEDSAVYLCASSPRDRGNSPLHFGNGTRLTVT.

This clone was picked up one time. This rearrangement joins TRBV15 to TRBJ1-1; the D is unclear. V was cut by 2 bases and J by 0 bases, with 10 bases left in between. The CDR3 extends over 15 amino acids. Germline CDR1 reads LNHNV; CDR2 reads YYDKDF (reference sequence). The CDR3 DNA reads TGTGCCACCAGCAGACTAAAGGAGGTGAACACTGAAGCTTTCTTT. This gives the protein CATSRLKEVNTEAFF. Together with reference TRBV15 and TRBJ1-1, the CDR3 gives the full variable domain: DAMVIQNPRYQVTQFGKPVTLSCSQTLNHNVMYWYQQKSSQAPKLLFHYYDKDFNNEADTPDNFQSRRPNTSFCFLDIRSPGLGDTAMYLCATSRLKEVNTEAFFGQGTRLTVV.

The chain combines TRBV6-5 with TRBJ1-5; TRBD1 is a possible D gene (5 bases). This CDR3 spans 14 amino acids. Trimming stripped 0 bases from V and 2 bases from J, with 5 bases between. Germline CDR1 MNHEY, CDR2 SVGAGI. CDR3 DNA sequence: TGTGCCAGCAGTTACTCAGGGGGCAATCAGCCCCAGCATTTT. Its translation is CASSYSGGNQPQHF.

The rearrangement links TRBV5-1 to TRBJ1-2, with 8 bases fitting TRBD1. Looked up from germline, CDR1 is SGHRS and CDR2 is YFSETQ. The V gene end was trimmed by 4 bases and the J gene end by 2 bases; junction bases not matched to a gene: 10. This CDR3 is 16 amino acids long. The CDR3 loop is CASSQPRTGINYGYTF. The DNA for the CDR3 is TGCGCCAGCAGCCAACCGAGGACAGGGATAAACTATGGCTACACCTTC.

J is TRBJ1-3 and V is TRBV28; unclear D gene. The CDR3 contains 14 residues. Trimming pared 1 base from V and 4 bases from J, leaving 8 bases between. Germline V gives CDR1 MDHEN, CDR2 SYDVKM. CDR3 nucleotides: TGTGCCAGCAGTTTATTGCCCGGGGGAAACACCATATATTTT. This translates into CASSLLPGGNTIYF.